One T cell receptor beta chain is described in this entry. This clonotype came up a few times. Its antigen is unknown. No much larger clonotype is one base removed from it; base qualities were not supplied. Taken from cysteine to phenylalanine, the CDR3 has 18 residues. The sequence is cut down to CDR3 DNA, 54 bases in frame from base 1. In the germline V gene (reference sequence), CDR1 corresponds to SGHNT and CDR2 to YYREEE. V loses 1 base at its end and J loses 0 bases; junction bases beyond the gene matches: 6. The sequencer listed for this sample is Illumina NovaSeq 6000. TCR cDNA was synthesized by 5'RACE template switching, through which a universal primer site and unique molecular identifiers were introduced. Priming for cDNA synthesis came from both the TCR alpha and TCR beta constant segments. Library amplification involved two PCR steps, and the second step added sample barcodes and sequencing adapters. Sequencing of libraries was done on Illumina HiSeq 2500 (2x100 bp) or NovaSeq (2x150 bp). In the source study's methods: MIGEC handled demultiplexing of reads and collapsing into UMI consensus sequences, while MiXCR performed V(D)J alignment. Clonotypes responding to the vaccine were identified with edgeR on replicate PBMC samples, with the criteria of FDR below 0.01 and a log2 fold change above 5 up to day 15. Each bulk clonotype was labeled CD4 or CD8 based on which sequenced repertoire, CD4 or CD8, contained the clonotype at higher abundance. The public reads were run again by TCRdb, first through fastp at Q25 and then through MiXCR, and only productive beta chains were kept. Under each unique CDR3 protein, matching rows form one entry showing the most common genes and DNA. In this record, the V and J calls reflect TCRdb's handling and not the investigators' own analysis. In this sample the table shows around 300,000 distinct CDR3 sequences, approximately 4% of which occur a single time. The ten largest account for approximately 23% of the sample.

This record comes from a study of T cells after yellow fever vaccination (dated by TCRdb to the late 2010s). Broadly, across the study: The SMART-Seq v4 Ultra Low Input RNA kit was used to prepare libraries from fractions with low cell numbers. To follow T-cell clones before and after primary and booster YFV17D yellow fever vaccination, bulk TCR alpha and beta repertoires were sequenced over time. Two healthy male donors, one aged 18 to 30 and one aged 30 to 40 years, made up the cohort. Bulk PBMC replicates and cell subsets were isolated from blood drawn at multiple timepoints before and after both primary and secondary immunization. On the study overall, not on this receptor specifically: Most clones expanded after primary vaccination were re-detected after the booster (96% of CD4 and approximately 85% of CD8), suggesting broad memory maintenance. A small share of clonotypes occurred in both CD4 and CD8 compartments, likely arising from convergent recombination. Because the study included only two donors, the extent to which the findings can be generalized is limited. The secondary T-cell response was weaker than the primary response but faster, peaking on day 5 instead of day 15. Computational filtering was needed because FACS-sorted repertoires could contain abundant contaminating clonotypes from the bulk population.

The treatment or condition label on this specimen signifies: live attenuated yellow fever vaccine strain. Two biological replicates of bulk PBMCs were collected at each blood-draw timepoint. PBMCs were isolated from peripheral blood using a standard Ficoll-Paque protocol. RNA was extracted with TriZol from bulk PBMCs, CD4 and CD8 fractions, and dextramer-positive and dextramer-negative fractions. The sequence joins TRBV5-4 to TRBJ2-3, with 12 central nucleotides matching TRBD2. This TCR derives from a man aged 18 to 35 who received the YFV17D yellow fever vaccine. The sequencing used PBMCs, collected 5 days after the yellow fever booster vaccination. This receptor has the CDR3 CASSLKLAGGQSTDTQYF. The base sequence is TGTGCCAGCAGCTTGAAGCTAGCGGGGGGGCAAAGCACAGATACGCAGTATTTT.